The source of this T cell receptor (beta chain) is a study of OX40 agonist ivuxolimab in advanced cancers. The repertoire was sequenced with immunoSEQ multiplex PCR; TCRdb's copy has only in-frame clones and lacks some. The profile shows about 73,000 clones, more than 80% of them singletons. Germline-derived CDR1 and CDR2 are SGHAT and FQNNGV. V lost 5 bases and J lost 4, with 12 bases in between. This CDR3 contains 14 residues. This TCR was sampled from an adult with an advanced solid tumor such as melanoma, head and neck, liver or kidney cancer. The specimen comprised CD4+ or CD8+ T cells sorted from blood, sampled in a trial of the OX40 agonist ivuxolimab. The chain joins TRBV11-2 to TRBJ2-1, with D perhaps TRBD2 (6 bases). This CDR3 reads CASSHWDSYNEQFF. Here the CDR3 DNA reads TGTGCCAGCAGCCACTGGGACTCTTACAATGAGCAGTTCTTC. The variable domain in full, completed from reference TRBV11-2 and TRBJ2-1, reads EAGVAQSPRYKIIEKRQSVAFWCNPISGHATLYWYQQILGQGPKLLIQFQNNGVVDDSQLPKDRFSAERLKGVDSTLKIQPAKLEDSAVYLCASSHWDSYNEQFFGPGTRLTVL.